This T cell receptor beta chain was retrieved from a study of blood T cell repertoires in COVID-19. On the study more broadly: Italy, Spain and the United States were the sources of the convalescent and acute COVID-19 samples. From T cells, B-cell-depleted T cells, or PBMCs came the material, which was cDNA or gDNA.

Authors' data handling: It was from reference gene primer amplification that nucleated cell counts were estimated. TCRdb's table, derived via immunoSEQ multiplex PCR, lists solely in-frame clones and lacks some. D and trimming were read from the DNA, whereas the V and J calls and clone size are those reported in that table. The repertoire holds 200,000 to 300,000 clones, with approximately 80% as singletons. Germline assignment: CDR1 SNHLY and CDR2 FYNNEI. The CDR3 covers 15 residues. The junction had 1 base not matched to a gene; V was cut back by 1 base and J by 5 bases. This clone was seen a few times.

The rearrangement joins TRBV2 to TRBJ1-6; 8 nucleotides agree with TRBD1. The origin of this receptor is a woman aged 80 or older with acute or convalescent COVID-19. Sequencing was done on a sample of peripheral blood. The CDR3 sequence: CASSEEGQDNSPLHF. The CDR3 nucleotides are TGTGCCAGCAGTGAAGAGGGACAGGATAATTCACCCCTCCACTTT.